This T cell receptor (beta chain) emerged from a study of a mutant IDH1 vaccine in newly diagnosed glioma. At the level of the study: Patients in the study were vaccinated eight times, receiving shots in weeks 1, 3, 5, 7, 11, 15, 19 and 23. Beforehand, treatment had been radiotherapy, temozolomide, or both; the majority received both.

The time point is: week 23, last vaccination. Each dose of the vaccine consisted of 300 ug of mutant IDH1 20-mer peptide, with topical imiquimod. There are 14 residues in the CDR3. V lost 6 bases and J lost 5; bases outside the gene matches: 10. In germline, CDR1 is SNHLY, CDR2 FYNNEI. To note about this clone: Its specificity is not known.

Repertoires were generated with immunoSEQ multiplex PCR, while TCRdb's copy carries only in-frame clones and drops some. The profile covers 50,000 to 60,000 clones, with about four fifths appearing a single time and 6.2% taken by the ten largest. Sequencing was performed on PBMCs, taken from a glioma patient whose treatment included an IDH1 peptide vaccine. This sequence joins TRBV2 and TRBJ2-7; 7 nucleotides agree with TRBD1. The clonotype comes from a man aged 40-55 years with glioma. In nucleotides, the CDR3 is TGTGCCAGCAGATTCAGACAGGGAACGAACGAGCAGTACTTC. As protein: CASRFRQGTNEQYF. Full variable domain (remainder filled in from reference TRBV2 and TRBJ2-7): EPEVTQTPSHQVTQMGQEVILRCVPISNHLYFYWYRQILGQKVEFLVSFYNNEISEKSEIFDDQFSVERPDGSNFTLKIRSTKLEDSAMYFCASRFRQGTNEQYFGPGTRLTVT.